This record concerns one T cell receptor beta chain sequence. Its target is unknown. These data come from a study of radiotherapy plus CTLA-4 blockade in lung cancer. Whole-study context: Disease control was achieved by 31% of patients, and objective responses by around 17%. Regarding the study as a whole: Blood saw expansion of tumor-derived TCR clones after radiotherapy plus ipilimumab.

People whose metastatic non-small-cell lung cancer was chemo-refractory got focal radiation along with CTLA-4 blockade by ipilimumab. Sequenced by immunoSEQ multiplex PCR; TCRdb stores in-frame clones only, minus some. Here the sample spans about 95,000 clones, about 81% being singletons. Germline values: CDR1 ENHRY, CDR2 SYGVKD. This CDR3 has 14 amino acids. Trimming took 3 bases from V and 0 from J, leaving 8 bases between them. The chain uses TRBV10-3 and TRBJ1-1; D ambiguous. The starting material was peripheral blood, obtained from a patient treated with radiotherapy plus ipilimumab. This sequence was found in a human donor with non-small cell lung cancer who had a partial response to radiotherapy plus ipilimumab. The CDR3 nucleotides read TGTGCCATCAGTGATCCGACTATGAACACTGAAGCTTTCTTT. It yields the protein CAISDPTMNTEAFF.